Listed here are 15 T cell receptor beta chains from one sample, sequenced in a study of blood T cells in healthy people across ages. It was with a sample-barcoded 5' primer and a J-beta primer mix that a second PCR of roughly 6 to 12 cycles was run. TCRdb called the 5' RACE reads again in MiXCR, with one record for every CDR3 protein. Here the sample spans about 970,000 distinct CDR3 sequences, roughly half being singletons. Sequenced material: blood. The receptor source for this set is a woman in her fifties or sixties in good health.

This rearrangement joins TRBV24-1 to TRBJ1-1; no clear D. This CDR3 contains 12 residues. Trimming removed 2 bases from V and 1 base from J, with 1 base in between. Germline V gene lookup returns CDR1 KGHDR and CDR2 SFDVKD. This CDR3 is CATSDSNTEAFF. The CDR3 region has the DNA TGTGCCACCAGTGATTCGAACACTGAAGCTTTCTTT.

The rearrangement uses TRBV7-9 and TRBJ2-3; D assignment may be TRBD1 or TRBD2 (6 bases each). Trimming shortened V by 1 base and J by 5 bases, and 16 bases separated the two germline ends. Per the germline V gene, CDR1 is SEHNR and CDR2 is FQNEAQ (reference sequence). The CDR3 covers 16 residues. The CDR3 here is CASSLGAAEGGDTQYF. The CDR3 DNA reads TGTGCCAGCAGCTTAGGAGCAGCGGAGGGGGGAGATACGCAGTATTTT.

This sequence joins TRBV9 and TRBJ2-1; possibly TRBD1 or TRBD2 for D (5 bases each). The V and J ends lost 4 bases and 3 bases respectively, with 14 bases between them. The CDR3 contains 15 residues. Per the germline V gene, CDR1 is SGDLS and CDR2 is YYNGEE. The CDR3 region is CASSQAPGRYNEQFF. The CDR3 DNA follows: TGTGCCAGCAGCCAAGCCCCGGGACGCTACAATGAGCAGTTCTTC.

The chain is built from TRBV20-1 and TRBJ2-1; D remains unclear. The CDR3 has 15 amino acids. The V gene lost 0 bases and the J gene lost 2 bases, with 11 bases spanning the gap. Germline loops: CDR1 DFQATT, CDR2 SNEGSKA (reference sequence). The CDR3: CSARDGRPAYNEQFF. CDR3 nucleotides: TGCAGTGCTAGAGACGGGCGACCCGCCTACAATGAGCAGTTCTTC.

CDR3 in DNA: TGCGCCAGCAGCCAGGCGGTACCGAGGAACACTGAAGCTTTCTTT. Translation gives CASSQAVPRNTEAFF. The chain couples TRBV4-1 to TRBJ1-1; no clear D. Per the germline V gene, CDR1 is MGHRA and CDR2 is YSYEKL. Between the trimmed V and J ends, which lost 3 bases and 1 base, there was a span of 12 bases. The CDR3 is 15 residues long.

The table lists this clonotype with a few counts. V usage is TRBV7-2 and J usage is TRBJ2-5, with TRBD1 matching 12 bases. With V trimmed by 5 bases and J by 4 bases, 8 bases remained unmatched. CDR3 length equals 16 residues. Germline CDR1 is SGHTA and CDR2 is FQGNSA. CDR3 protein: CASSRPGTGGAETQYF. For the CDR3, the DNA is TGTGCCAGCAGCAGACCCGGGACAGGGGGCGCAGAGACCCAGTACTTC.

The table lists this clonotype with a few counts. The chain recombines TRBV12-3 or TRBV12-4 with TRBJ1-2, with D maybe TRBD1 (5 bases). The CDR3 is made up of 15 amino acids. The V end lost 3 bases, the J end lost 5 bases, and 16 bases lay between the germline ends. The CDR3, as DNA: TGTGCCAGCAGTTTTTGGGGCAGCGGCGGGTATGGCTACACCTTC. This translates into CASSFWGSGGYGYTF.

The chain recombines TRBV20-1 with TRBJ2-1; 12 bases agree with TRBD2. There are 14 residues in the CDR3. Germline trimming cut 5 bases from V and 5 bases from J; bases unmatched to any gene: 4. The germline gives CDR1 DFQATT, CDR2 SNEGSKA (reference sequence). The CDR3 reads CSAGTSGYHNEQFF. Here the CDR3 DNA reads TGCAGTGCTGGGACTAGCGGGTATCACAATGAGCAGTTCTTC.

This chain uses TRBV7-9 with TRBJ2-7; D ambiguous. Germline assignment: CDR1 SEHNR and CDR2 FQNEAQ (reference sequence). This CDR3 is built from 13 residues. V was clipped by 5 bases and J by 2 bases, with 10 bases between them. The CDR3 coding sequence is TGTGCCAGCAGCCCAGTATCGGCCTACGAGCAGTACTTC. Translating gives CASSPVSAYEQYF.

This clonotype has just a few counts. The genes are TRBV4-2 and TRBJ2-5, with no clear D. Germline CDR1 LGHNA, CDR2 YNFKEQ. Trimming pared 4 bases from V and 2 bases from J, leaving 17 bases between. CDR3 length: 16 residues. CDR3 sequence (DNA): TGTGCCAGCAGCCCCCTCATGGTCGGTGGACAAGAGACCCAGTACTTC. Amino acids: CASSPLMVGGQETQYF.

The chain has TRBV28 and TRBJ1-5; TRBD1 matches at 8 bases. J lost 6 bases, V lost 5 bases, and 12 bases had no gene match. The CDR3 contains 16 residues. Germline V gives CDR1 MDHEN, CDR2 SYDVKM. The CDR3 here is CASSASPDREGQPQHF. In DNA, the CDR3 is TGTGCCAGCAGTGCCAGCCCGGACAGGGAGGGTCAGCCCCAGCATTTT.

This clonotype was seen only a few times. The chain uses TRBV5-1 and TRBJ2-5; TRBD2 agrees at 9 bases. The end of the DNA is better explained by TRBJ2-7, so the J call may be wrong. The CDR3 spans 16 residues. Germline V gene sequence: CDR1 SGHRS, CDR2 YFSETQ. CDR3 bases: TGCGCCAGCAGCTTGTTCGGGGCTAGCGGGATAAGCGAGCAGTACTTC. Translation: CASSLFGASGISEQYF.

The rearrangement links TRBV20-1 to TRBJ2-5; a weak D match, TRBD1 (6 bases). The germline gives CDR1 DFQATT, CDR2 SNEGSKA (reference sequence). CDR3 size: 12 residues. Trimming left V 0 bases short and J 9 bases short, with 11 bases between. DNA for the CDR3: TGCAGTGCTAGAGATACAGGGCGGCCCCAGTACTTC. Its translation is CSARDTGRPQYF.

This clonotype was picked up one time. The chain couples TRBV5-1 to TRBJ2-5; D is uncertain. Germline CDR1 SGHRS, CDR2 YFSETQ. V lost 1 base, J lost 1 base, and 14 bases lay in between. The CDR3 runs to 16 residues. The CDR3 sequence is CASSLLQVRSQETQYF. The CDR3 DNA sequence: TGCGCCAGCAGCTTGCTTCAAGTCCGGTCCCAAGAGACCCAGTACTTC.

There are a few counts of this clonotype. The chain carries TRBV21-1 and TRBJ2-7; the table's D call, TRBD2, has no DNA check behind it. TRBV21-1 is a listed pseudogene. The CDR3 covers 19 residues. DNA for the CDR3: TGTGCCAGCAGCAAGAGGCAATCGAGGACTAGCGGGAGTCGGGACGAGCAGTACTTC. Translation: CASSKRQSRTSGSRDEQYF.